This entry lists 13 T cell receptor beta chains sequenced from one sample in a study of tumor-infiltrating lymphocytes in localized non-small cell lung cancer. Data came from immunoSEQ multiplex PCR; TCRdb stores just in-frame clones and leaves some out. The table lists around 10,000 clones, roughly 70% of them singletons, with over 12% in the top ten. The sample was lung tumor tissue. The receptor set was obtained from a human donor with non-small cell lung cancer.

V and J are TRBV7-9 and TRBJ1-5; perhaps TRBD1 as D (5 bases). Per germline, CDR1 SEHNR and CDR2 FQNEAQ (reference sequence). V lost 3 bases, J lost 7 bases, and 13 bases lay in between. The CDR3 contains 14 residues. The CDR3 loop reads CASSFGGVGQPQHF. As DNA, the CDR3 is TGTGCCAGCAGCTTCGGAGGGGTAGGCCAGCCCCAGCATTTT.

The J gene is TRBJ2-3, the V gene TRBV7-3; D gene uncertain. V was pared by 5 bases and J by 0 bases, with 6 bases between. The CDR3 extends over 13 amino acids. CDR1 and CDR2 (germline): SGHTA, FQGTGA. The CDR3: CASSAHSTDTQYF. CDR3 DNA sequence: TGTGCCAGCAGCGCCCACAGCACAGATACGCAGTATTTT.

The chain joins TRBV2 to TRBJ1-6; 8 nucleotides match TRBD1. This CDR3 spans 18 amino acids. The germline V gene encodes CDR1 SNHLY and CDR2 FYNNEI. With V trimmed by 6 bases and J by 2 bases, 12 bases remained unmatched. CDR3 region: CASSPVRTGFPYNSPLHF. CDR3 in DNA: TGTGCCAGCAGCCCGGTCAGGACAGGGTTCCCCTATAATTCACCCCTCCACTTT.

The chain carries TRBV7-3 and TRBJ2-2; 11 nucleotides line up with TRBD2. The CDR3 length is 17 residues. V lost 5 bases and J lost 7; bases outside the gene matches: 12. Germline V gives CDR1 SGHTA, CDR2 FQGTGA. The CDR3 bases are TGTGCCAGCAGCCAGGGAGCACTAGCGGGAGCGATCGGGGAGCTGTTTTTT. This translates into CASSQGALAGAIGELFF.

The rearrangement links TRBV29-1 to TRBJ2-5, with D perhaps TRBD1 (5 bases). The germline CDR1 and CDR2 sequences are SQVTM and ANQGSEA. The length of the CDR3 is 12 residues. Trimming took 4 bases from V and 5 from J, leaving 11 bases between them. CDR3 region: CSVVVGQETQYF. The CDR3 nucleotides are TGCAGCGTTGTGGTGGGGCAGGAGACCCAGTACTTC.

The count of this clone is one. The chain uses TRBV5-5 and TRBJ2-5; D is ambiguous. The CDR3 contains 14 residues. Trimming left V 4 bases short and J 2 bases short, with 12 bases between. CDR1 SGHKS and CDR2 YYEKEE come from the germline V gene (reference sequence). The CDR3 is CASSPDWGQETQYF. The DNA of the CDR3 is TGTGCCAGCAGCCCCGATTGGGGTCAAGAGACCCAGTACTTC.

The rearrangement uses TRBV7-9 and TRBJ2-7; tentatively, D is TRBD1 (5 bases). Trimming left V 4 bases short and J 0 bases short, with 10 bases between. The CDR3 spans 14 residues. Germline-derived CDR1 and CDR2 are SEHNR and FQNEAQ (reference sequence). Here the CDR3 reads CASSSTVASYEQYF. Written as DNA, the CDR3 is TGTGCCAGCAGCTCGACAGTTGCCTCCTACGAGCAGTACTTC.

This chain uses TRBV4-1 with TRBJ2-7; weak D call: TRBD1 (5 bases). Germline CDR1 is MGHRA and CDR2 is YSYEKL. This CDR3 region has 16 residues. The V and J ends lost 3 bases and 0 bases respectively, with 15 bases between them. CDR3 sequence reads: CASSHSPRESSYEQYF. The CDR3 DNA reads TGCGCCAGCAGCCATTCGCCCAGGGAAAGCTCCTACGAGCAGTACTTC.

This clone was counted only a few times. The J gene is TRBJ1-5, the V gene TRBV10-1; D may be TRBD1 (5 bases). The CDR3 loop spans 16 amino acids. Trimming removed 0 bases from V and 4 bases from J, with 13 bases in between. Germline CDR1 WNHNN, CDR2 SYGVQD (reference sequence). The CDR3 region has the DNA TGCGCCAGCAGTGAGTCCGGGGTGGCAGGGAATCAGCCCCAGCATTTT. Residues: CASSESGVAGNQPQHF.

To note about this clone: The sample carries other DNA sequences with the same CDR3. The chain employs TRBV5-6 and TRBJ2-7; 13 nucleotides line up with TRBD2. The V gene end was trimmed by 4 bases and the J gene end by 6 bases; junction bases not matched to a gene: 7. Germline V gives CDR1 SGHDT, CDR2 YYEEEE. The CDR3 totals 15 residues. The DNA of the CDR3 is TGTGCCAGCAGCCGCGGACTAGCGGGAGTCGGCGAGCAGTACTTC. Translated: CASSRGLAGVGEQYF.

The chain is built from TRBV6-1 and TRBJ1-3; D is unresolved. CDR3 size: 15 residues. Trimming left V 2 bases short and J 4 bases short, with 12 bases between. CDR1 and CDR2 from the germline V gene are MNHNS and SASEGT. CDR3 sequence reads: CASSELAGSGNTIYF. In nucleotides, the CDR3 is TGTGCCAGCAGTGAATTGGCGGGGTCGGGAAACACCATATATTTT.

The genes are TRBV15 and TRBJ2-3; 15 positions match TRBD2. The CDR3 has 17 amino acids. V shed 5 bases, J shed 0 bases, and the junction held 3 bases outside the gene matches. Germline-derived CDR1 and CDR2 are LNHNV and YYDKDF (reference sequence). The CDR3 loop reads CATSPGTSGRSTDTQYF. The CDR3 nucleotides read TGTGCCACCAGCCCCGGGACTAGCGGGAGGAGCACAGATACGCAGTATTTT.

This sequence joins TRBV28 and TRBJ1-1; D might be TRBD1 (6 bases). The CDR3 contains 13 residues. Deletions cut 1 base from V and 4 bases from J, with 7 bases between. CDR1 and CDR2 from the germline V gene are MDHEN and SYDVKM. This CDR3 is CASSLLGGTEAFF. The CDR3 DNA is TGTGCCAGCAGTTTATTAGGGGGCACTGAAGCTTTCTTT. Filled out from reference TRBV28 and TRBJ1-1, the complete variable domain reads DVKVTQSSRYLVKRTGEKVFLECVQDMDHENMFWYRQDPGLGLRLIYFSYDVKMKEKGDIPEGYSVSREKKERFSLILESASTNQTSMYLCASSLLGGTEAFFGQGTRLTVV.